This TCR beta chain was captured in a study of T cells in Graves' hyperthyroidism and ophthalmopathy. Whole-study results and caveats: Through a model of 13 V-J features, ophthalmopathy was separated from stable hyperthyroidism. Peripheral blood also featured most of the thyroid clonotypes expanded above 0.001.

This clonotype has ten or more counts. The target antigen is unknown. The V gene's germline CDR1 is SNHLY and CDR2 FYNNEI. The CDR3 spans 15 residues. With 6 bases removed from V and 1 base from J, the gap between germline ends came to 13 bases. At first hyperthyroidism diagnosis, before any ophthalmopathy symptoms, the blood sample was collected. The source material, RNA transcripts, was used to amplify TCR beta CDR3 regions. Using the HTBI primer set, a first-round RT-PCR was run on the TCR CDR3. TCRdb called the multiplex PCR reads again in MiXCR, with one record for every CDR3 protein. The repertoire consists of about 150,000 distinct CDR3 sequences, with less than 25% occurring once and the leading ten covering about 70%.

The chain couples TRBV2 to TRBJ2-4; no clear D. The material sequenced was blood. This clonotype originated in a woman aged 50 to 60 with Graves' hyperthyroidism that later progressed to Graves' ophthalmopathy. CDR3 sequence: CASRSPSEAKNIQYF. The CDR3 DNA reads as TGTGCCAGCAGGAGCCCCAGCGAGGCCAAAAACATTCAGTACTTC.